This T cell receptor beta chain stems from a study of blood T cell repertoires in COVID-19. Study as a whole: Samples came from the United States, Italy and Spain, spanning acute and convalescent COVID-19.

Per the germline V gene, CDR1 is LNHDA and CDR2 is SQIVND (reference sequence). The length of the CDR3 is 16 residues. Trimming took 3 bases from V and 0 from J; bases not matched to a gene: 6. Enrollment of patients from Seattle took place during active infection, with longitudinal follow-up. Libraries were prepared by immunoSEQ multiplex PCR; TCRdb keeps only in-frame clonotypes and omits some of them. The repertoire consists of about 230,000 clones, with around 86% occurring once and the leading ten covering around a tenth. Source material: peripheral blood. This chain joins TRBV19 and TRBJ1-2; 8 bases are a match to TRBD1. The receptor comes from a man aged 45-60 years with COVID-19, enrolled during active disease. The DNA of the CDR3 is TGTGCCAGTAGTATGGGCAGACAGGGGACTAACTATGGCTACACCTTC. Amino acids: CASSMGRQGTNYGYTF. Supplemented by reference TRBV19 and TRBJ1-2, the full variable domain reads DGGITQSPKYLFRKEGQNVTLSCEQNLNHDAMYWYRQDPGQGLRLIYYSQIVNDFQKGDIAEGYSVSREKKESFPLTVTSAQKNPTAFYLCASSMGRQGTNYGYTFGSGTRLTVV.